This TCR beta chain derives from a study of blood T cells in healthy people across ages. Germline-derived CDR1 and CDR2 are SEHNR and FQNEAQ (reference sequence). The CDR3 is made up of 14 amino acids. Trimming took off 3 bases at V and 7 bases at J, with 13 bases between the two ends. A second PCR of roughly 7 to 11 cycles used a sample-barcoded 5' primer and a J-beta primer mix. TCRdb independently ran MiXCR on the 5' RACE reads; one entry per CDR3 protein. Altogether around 1,600,000 distinct CDR3 sequences are present, 35% to 45% being singletons, with the ten largest covering approximately 4.1%. This clonotype has more than one count but fewer than ten.

The sample was blood. The gene calls are TRBV7-9 and TRBJ2-1, with D tentatively TRBD2 (7 bases). The receptor was isolated from a woman younger than 35 in good health. In nucleotides, the CDR3 is TGTGCCAGCAGCTTTGAGGGGGGGCTTAATGAGCAGTTCTTC. This translates into CASSFEGGLNEQFF.